The source of this TCR beta chain is a study of siplizumab effects on memory and regulatory T cells. Method: immunoSEQ multiplex PCR; TCRdb's copy keeps in-frame clones and lacks some. Altogether 75,000 to 100,000 clones are present, about 95% being singletons, with the ten largest covering approximately 1.5%. Findings and limits, study-wide: It seemed that naive T cells were more diverse than memory cells and were major contributors to the alloresponse. Roughly 75-95% of proliferating clones (CD4+ or CD8+) could not be assigned a naive or memory phenotype. Siplizumab significantly reduced alloreactive sequences traceable to unstimulated CD4+ memory cells.

Points on this clone: Its antigen is currently unknown.

V was shortened by 1 base and J by 0 bases, with 7 bases between the two germline ends. The germline gives CDR1 SGHAT, CDR2 FQNNGV. The CDR3 covers 15 residues. The chain employs TRBV11-2 and TRBJ1-3, with a tentative D call TRBD1 (5 bases). Sequenced input: non-Treg CD4+ T cells sorted from blood. This sequence originates from a human donor in good health. CDR3 DNA sequence: TGTGCCAGCAGCTTAGTGGGGGGCTCTGGAAACACCATATATTTT. It encodes CASSLVGGSGNTIYF.